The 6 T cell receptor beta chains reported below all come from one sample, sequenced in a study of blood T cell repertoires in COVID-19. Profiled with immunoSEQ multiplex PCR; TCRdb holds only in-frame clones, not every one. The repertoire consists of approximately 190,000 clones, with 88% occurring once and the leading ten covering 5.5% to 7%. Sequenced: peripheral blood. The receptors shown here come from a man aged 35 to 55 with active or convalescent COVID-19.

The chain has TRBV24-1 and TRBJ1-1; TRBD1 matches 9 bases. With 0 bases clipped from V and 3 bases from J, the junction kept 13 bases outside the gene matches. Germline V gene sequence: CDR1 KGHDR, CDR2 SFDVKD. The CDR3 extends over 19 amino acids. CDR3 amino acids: CATSDLEDKGTGKDTEAFF. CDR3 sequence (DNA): TGTGCCACCAGTGATTTGGAGGATAAGGGGACAGGGAAGGACACTGAAGCTTTCTTT.

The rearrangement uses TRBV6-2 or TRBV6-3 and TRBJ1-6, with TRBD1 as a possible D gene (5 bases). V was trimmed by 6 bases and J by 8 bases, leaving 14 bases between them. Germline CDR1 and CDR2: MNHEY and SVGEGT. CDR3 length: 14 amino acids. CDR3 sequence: CASSLGLGDSPLHF. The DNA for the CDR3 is TGTGCCAGCAGCCTGGGGCTAGGGGATTCACCCCTCCACTTT.

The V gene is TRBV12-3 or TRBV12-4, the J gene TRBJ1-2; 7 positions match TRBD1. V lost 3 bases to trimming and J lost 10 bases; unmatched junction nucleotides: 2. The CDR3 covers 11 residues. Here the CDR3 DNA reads TGTGCCAGCAGTTTTGACAGGGACTACACCTTC. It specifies CASSFDRDYTF.

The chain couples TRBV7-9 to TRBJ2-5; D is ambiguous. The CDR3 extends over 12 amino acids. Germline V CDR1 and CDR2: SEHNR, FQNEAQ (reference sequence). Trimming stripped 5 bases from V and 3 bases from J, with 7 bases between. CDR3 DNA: TGTGCCAGCAGCCCTACAGAAGAGACCCAGTACTTC. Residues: CASSPTEETQYF.

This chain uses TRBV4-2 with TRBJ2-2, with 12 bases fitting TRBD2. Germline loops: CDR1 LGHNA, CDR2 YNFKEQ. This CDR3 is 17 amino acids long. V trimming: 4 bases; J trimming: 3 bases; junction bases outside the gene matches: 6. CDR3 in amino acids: CASSRLTSGSYTGELFF. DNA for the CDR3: TGTGCCAGCAGCCGCTTGACTAGCGGGAGTTACACCGGGGAGCTGTTTTTT.

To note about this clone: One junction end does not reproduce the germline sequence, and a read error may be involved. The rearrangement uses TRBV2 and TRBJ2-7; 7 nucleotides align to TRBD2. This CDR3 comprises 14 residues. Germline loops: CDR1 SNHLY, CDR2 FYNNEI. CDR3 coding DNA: TGTGCCAGCAGAGAGCCGGGACTACCGGCAGAGCCGTACTTC. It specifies CASREPGLPAEPYF.